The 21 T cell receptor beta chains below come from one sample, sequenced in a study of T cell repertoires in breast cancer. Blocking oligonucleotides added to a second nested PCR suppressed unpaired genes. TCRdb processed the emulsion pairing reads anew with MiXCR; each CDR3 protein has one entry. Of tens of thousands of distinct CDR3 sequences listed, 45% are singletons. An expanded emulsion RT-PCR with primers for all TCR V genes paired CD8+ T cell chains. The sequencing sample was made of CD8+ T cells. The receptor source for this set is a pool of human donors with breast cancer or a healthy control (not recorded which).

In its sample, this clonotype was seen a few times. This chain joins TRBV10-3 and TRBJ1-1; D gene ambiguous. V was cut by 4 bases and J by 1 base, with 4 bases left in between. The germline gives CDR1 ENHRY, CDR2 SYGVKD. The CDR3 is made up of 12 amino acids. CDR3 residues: CAISVENTEAFF. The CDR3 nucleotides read TGTGCCATCAGTGTGGAGAACACTGAAGCTTTCTTT.

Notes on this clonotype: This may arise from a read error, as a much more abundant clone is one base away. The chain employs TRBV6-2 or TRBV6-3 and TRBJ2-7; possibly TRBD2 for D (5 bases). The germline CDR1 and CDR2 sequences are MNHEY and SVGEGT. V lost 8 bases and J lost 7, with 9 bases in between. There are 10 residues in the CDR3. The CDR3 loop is CASGRGEQYF. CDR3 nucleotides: TGTGCCAGCGGTCGCGGGGAGCAGTACTTC.

CDR3 residues: CASSSPRGPQHF. Here the CDR3 DNA reads TGTGCCAGCAGTTCACCCAGGGGGCCCCAGCATTTT. The J gene is TRBJ1-5, the V gene TRBV28; D perhaps matches TRBD1 (6 bases). The ends were cut back, 4 bases at V and 9 bases at J, with 10 bases in the middle. Per germline, CDR1 MDHEN and CDR2 SYDVKM. The CDR3 is 12 residues long.

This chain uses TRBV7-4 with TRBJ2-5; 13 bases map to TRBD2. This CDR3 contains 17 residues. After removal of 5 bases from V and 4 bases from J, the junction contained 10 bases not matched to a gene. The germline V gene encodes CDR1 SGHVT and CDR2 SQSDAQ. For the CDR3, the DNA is TGTGCCAGCAGCCCGGGACTAGCGGGACTCTTGGGAGAGACCCAGTACTTC. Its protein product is CASSPGLAGLLGETQYF.

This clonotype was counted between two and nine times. The CDR3 region has the DNA TGTGCCAGCAGTGACGCTACCCGGGACCGCTCCTACAATGAGCAGTTCTTC. It is translated as CASSDATRDRSYNEQFF. J is TRBJ2-1 and V is TRBV25-1, with D perhaps given as TRBD1 or TRBD2 (5 bases each). Germline V gene lookup returns CDR1 MGHDK and CDR2 SYGVNS. The CDR3 is 17 amino acids. V was clipped by 3 bases and J by 0 bases, with 15 bases between them.

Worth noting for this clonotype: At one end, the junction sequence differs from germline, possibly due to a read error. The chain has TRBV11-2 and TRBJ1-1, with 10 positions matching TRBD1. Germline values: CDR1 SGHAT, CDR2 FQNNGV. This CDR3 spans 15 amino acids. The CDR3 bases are TGTGCCAGCAGCTATGGGACAGGGGTGGACACTGGAGCTTTCTTT. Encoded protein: CASSYGTGVDTGAFF.

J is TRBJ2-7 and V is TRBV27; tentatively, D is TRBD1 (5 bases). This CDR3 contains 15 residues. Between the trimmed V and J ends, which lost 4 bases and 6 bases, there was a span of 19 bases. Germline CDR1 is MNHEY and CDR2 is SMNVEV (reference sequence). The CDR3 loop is CASSSRQGMTSEQYF. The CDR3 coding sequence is TGTGCCAGCAGTTCTCGGCAGGGAATGACCTCCGAGCAGTACTTC.

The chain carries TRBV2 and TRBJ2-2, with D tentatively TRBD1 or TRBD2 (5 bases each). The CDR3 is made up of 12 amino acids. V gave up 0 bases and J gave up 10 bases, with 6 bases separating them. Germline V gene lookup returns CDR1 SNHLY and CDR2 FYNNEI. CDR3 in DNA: TGTGCCAGCAGTGAAGCGGGGGAGGAGCTGTTTTTT. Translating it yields CASSEAGEELFF.

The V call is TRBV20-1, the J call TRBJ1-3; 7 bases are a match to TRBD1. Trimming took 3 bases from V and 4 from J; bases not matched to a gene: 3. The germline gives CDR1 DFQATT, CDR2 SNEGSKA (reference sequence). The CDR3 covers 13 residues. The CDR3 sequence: CSARTGSGNTIYF. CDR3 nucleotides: TGCAGTGCTAGGACAGGGAGCGGAAACACCATATATTTT.

The CDR3 DNA is TGCGCCAGCAGCTTGGATAGTCGGGTCGTGGCGCAGTATTTT. Translation gives CASSLDSRVVAQYF. The gene calls are TRBV5-1 and TRBJ2-3; no reliable D call. Between the trimmed V and J ends, which lost 0 bases and 10 bases, there was a span of 15 bases. Germline-derived CDR1 and CDR2 are SGHRS and YFSETQ. The CDR3 consists of 14 residues.

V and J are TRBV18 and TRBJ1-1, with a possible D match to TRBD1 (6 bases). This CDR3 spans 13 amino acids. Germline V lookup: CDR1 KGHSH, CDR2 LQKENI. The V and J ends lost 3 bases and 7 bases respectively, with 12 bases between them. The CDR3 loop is CASSPLKDSEAFF. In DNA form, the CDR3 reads TGTGCCAGCTCACCTCTTAAGGACAGTGAAGCTTTCTTT.

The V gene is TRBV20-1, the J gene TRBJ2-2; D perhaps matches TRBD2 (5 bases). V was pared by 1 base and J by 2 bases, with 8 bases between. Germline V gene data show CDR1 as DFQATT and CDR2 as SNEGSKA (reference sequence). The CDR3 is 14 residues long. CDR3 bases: TGCAGTGCTAGAGCGGGGATTAACACCGGGGAGCTGTTTTTT. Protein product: CSARAGINTGELFF.

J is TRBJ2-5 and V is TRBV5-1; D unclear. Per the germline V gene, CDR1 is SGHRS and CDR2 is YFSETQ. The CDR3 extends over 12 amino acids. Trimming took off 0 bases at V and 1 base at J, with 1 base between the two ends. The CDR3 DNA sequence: TGCGCCAGCAGCTTGGCCCAAGAGACCCAGTACTTC. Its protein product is CASSLAQETQYF.

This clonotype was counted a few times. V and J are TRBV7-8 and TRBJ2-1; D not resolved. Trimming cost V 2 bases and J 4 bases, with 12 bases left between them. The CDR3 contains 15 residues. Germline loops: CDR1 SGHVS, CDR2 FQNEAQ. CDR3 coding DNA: TGTGCCAGCAGCTTATCTCCCGGACCATACAATGAGCAGTTCTTC. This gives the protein CASSLSPGPYNEQFF.

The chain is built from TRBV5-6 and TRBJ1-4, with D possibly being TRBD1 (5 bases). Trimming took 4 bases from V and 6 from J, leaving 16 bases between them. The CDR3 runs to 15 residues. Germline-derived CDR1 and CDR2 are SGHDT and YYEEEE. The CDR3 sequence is CASSQGTQTYEKLFF. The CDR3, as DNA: TGTGCCAGCAGCCAAGGGACCCAAACCTATGAAAAACTGTTTTTT.

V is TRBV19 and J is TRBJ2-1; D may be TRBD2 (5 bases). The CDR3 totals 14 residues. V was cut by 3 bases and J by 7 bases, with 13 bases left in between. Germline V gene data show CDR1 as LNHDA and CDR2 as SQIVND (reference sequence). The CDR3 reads CASSISKLVNEQFF. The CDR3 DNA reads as TGTGCCAGTAGTATCTCAAAACTAGTTAATGAGCAGTTCTTC. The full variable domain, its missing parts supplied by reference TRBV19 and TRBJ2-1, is DGGITQSPKYLFRKEGQNVTLSCEQNLNHDAMYWYRQDPGQGLRLIYYSQIVNDFQKGDIAEGYSVSREKKESFPLTVTSAQKNPTAFYLCASSISKLVNEQFFGPGTRLTVL.

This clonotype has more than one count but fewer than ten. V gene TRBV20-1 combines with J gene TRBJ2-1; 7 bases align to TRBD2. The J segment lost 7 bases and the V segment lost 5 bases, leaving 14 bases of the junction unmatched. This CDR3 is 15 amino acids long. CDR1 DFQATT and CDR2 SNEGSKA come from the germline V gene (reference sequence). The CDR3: CSAEGDGRTWNEQFF. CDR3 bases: TGCAGTGCTGAAGGGGACGGGAGGACCTGGAATGAGCAGTTCTTC.

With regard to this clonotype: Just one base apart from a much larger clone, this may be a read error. CDR3 in amino acids: CSARLAGSEQFF. CDR3 coding DNA: TGCAGCGCGCGACTAGCGGGAAGCGAGCAGTTCTTC. V gene TRBV29-1 combines with J gene TRBJ2-1; TRBD2 matches at 11 bases. Germline CDR1 and CDR2: SQVTM and ANQGSEA. V dropped 7 bases and J dropped 10; count of bases not matched to a gene: 6. The CDR3 has 12 amino acids.

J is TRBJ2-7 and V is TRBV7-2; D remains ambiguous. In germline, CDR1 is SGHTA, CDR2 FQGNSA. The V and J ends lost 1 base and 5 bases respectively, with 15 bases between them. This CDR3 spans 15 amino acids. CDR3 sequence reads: CASSLDRSLRNEQYF. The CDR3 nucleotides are TGTGCCAGCAGCTTAGATAGGAGCTTGAGAAACGAGCAGTACTTC.

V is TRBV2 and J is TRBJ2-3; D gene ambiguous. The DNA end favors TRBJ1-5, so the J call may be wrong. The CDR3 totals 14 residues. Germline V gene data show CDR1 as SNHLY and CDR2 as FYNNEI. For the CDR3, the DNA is TGTGCCAGCAGTGAATTATGGGGAGCAGATACGCAGCATTTT. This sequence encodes CASSELWGADTQHF.

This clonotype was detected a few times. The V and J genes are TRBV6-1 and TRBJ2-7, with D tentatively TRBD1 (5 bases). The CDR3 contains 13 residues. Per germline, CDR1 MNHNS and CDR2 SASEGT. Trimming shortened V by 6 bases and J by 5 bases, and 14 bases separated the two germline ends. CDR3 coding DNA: TGTGCCAGCAGCCTCCCAGGGTCCCACGAGCAGTACTTC. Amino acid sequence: CASSLPGSHEQYF.